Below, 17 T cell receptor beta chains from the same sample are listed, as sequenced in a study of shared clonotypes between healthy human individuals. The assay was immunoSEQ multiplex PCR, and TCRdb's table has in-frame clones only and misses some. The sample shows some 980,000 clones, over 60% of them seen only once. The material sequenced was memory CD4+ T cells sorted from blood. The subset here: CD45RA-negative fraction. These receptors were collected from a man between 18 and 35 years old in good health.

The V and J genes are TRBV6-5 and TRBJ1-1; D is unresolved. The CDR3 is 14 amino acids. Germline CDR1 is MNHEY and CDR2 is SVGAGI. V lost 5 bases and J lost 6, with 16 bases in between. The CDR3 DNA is TGTGCCAGCAGTCCAAGATTCACTTGGGCTGAAGCTTTCTTT. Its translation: CASSPRFTWAEAFF.

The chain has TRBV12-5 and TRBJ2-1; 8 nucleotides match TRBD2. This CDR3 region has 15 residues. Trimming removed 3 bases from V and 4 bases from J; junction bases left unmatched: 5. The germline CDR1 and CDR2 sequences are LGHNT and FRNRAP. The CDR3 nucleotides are TGTGCTAGTGGTTTAGGCGGGGGGCGGTACAATGAGCAGTTCTTC. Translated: CASGLGGGRYNEQFF.

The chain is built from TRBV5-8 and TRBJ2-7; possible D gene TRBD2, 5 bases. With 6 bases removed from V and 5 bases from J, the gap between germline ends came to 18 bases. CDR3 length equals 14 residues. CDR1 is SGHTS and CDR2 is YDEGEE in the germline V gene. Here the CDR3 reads CASTRAWAEDEQYF. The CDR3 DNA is TGTGCCAGCACCCGGGCCTGGGCGGAGGACGAGCAGTACTTC.

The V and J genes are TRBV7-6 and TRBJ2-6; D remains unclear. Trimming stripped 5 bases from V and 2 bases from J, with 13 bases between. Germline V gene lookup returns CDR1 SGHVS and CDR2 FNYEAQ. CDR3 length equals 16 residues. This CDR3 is CASSLSLVPGANVLTF. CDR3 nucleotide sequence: TGTGCCAGCAGCCTGTCCTTGGTCCCTGGGGCCAACGTCCTGACTTTC.

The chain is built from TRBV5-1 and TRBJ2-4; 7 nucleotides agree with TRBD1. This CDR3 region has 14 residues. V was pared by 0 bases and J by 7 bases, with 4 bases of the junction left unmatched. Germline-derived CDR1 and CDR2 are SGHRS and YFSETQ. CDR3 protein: CASSLDRGSNIQYF. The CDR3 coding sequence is TGCGCCAGCAGCTTGGACAGGGGCAGCAACATTCAGTACTTC. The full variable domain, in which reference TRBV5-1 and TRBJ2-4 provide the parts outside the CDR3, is KAGVTQTPRYLIKTRGQQVTLSCSPISGHRSVSWYQQTPGQGLQFLFEYFSETQRNKGNFPGRFSGRQFSNSRSEMNVSTLELGDSALYLCASSLDRGSNIQYFGAGTRLSVL.

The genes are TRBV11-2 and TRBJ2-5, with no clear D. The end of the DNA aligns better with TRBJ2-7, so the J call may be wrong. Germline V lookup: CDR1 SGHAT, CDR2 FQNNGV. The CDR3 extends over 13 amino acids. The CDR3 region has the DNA TGTGCCAGCAGCCCGGCACTGGGCTACGAGCAGTACTTC. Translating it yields CASSPALGYEQYF.

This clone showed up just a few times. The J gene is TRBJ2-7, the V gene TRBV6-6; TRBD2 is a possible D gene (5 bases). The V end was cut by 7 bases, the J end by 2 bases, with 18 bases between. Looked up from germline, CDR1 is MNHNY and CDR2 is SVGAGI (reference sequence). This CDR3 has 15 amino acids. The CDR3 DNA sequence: TGTGCCAGCACCAGCCCGGAGCGGAAACCCTACGAGCAGTACTTC. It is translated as CASTSPERKPYEQYF.

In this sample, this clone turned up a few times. CDR3 region: CASSTLTAQYF. CDR3 sequence (DNA): TGTGCCAGCAGCACCCTGACTGCGCAGTACTTC. V usage is TRBV28 and J usage is TRBJ2-7, with D unresolved. Germline values: CDR1 MDHEN, CDR2 SYDVKM. The CDR3 is 11 amino acids. Trimming cost V 6 bases and J 9 bases, with 12 bases left between them. Based on the CDR3 plus reference TRBV28 and TRBJ2-7, the full variable domain is DVKVTQSSRYLVKRTGEKVFLECVQDMDHENMFWYRQDPGLGLRLIYFSYDVKMKEKGDIPEGYSVSREKKERFSLILESASTNQTSMYLCASSTLTAQYFGPGTRLTVT.

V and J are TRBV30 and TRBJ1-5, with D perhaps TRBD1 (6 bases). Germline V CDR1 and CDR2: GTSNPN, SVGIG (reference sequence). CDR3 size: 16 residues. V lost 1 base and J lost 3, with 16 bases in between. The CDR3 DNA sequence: TGTGCCTGGAGTGAGAGGGGACAAGCCCTCAATCAGCCCCAGCATTTT. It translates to CAWSERGQALNQPQHF.

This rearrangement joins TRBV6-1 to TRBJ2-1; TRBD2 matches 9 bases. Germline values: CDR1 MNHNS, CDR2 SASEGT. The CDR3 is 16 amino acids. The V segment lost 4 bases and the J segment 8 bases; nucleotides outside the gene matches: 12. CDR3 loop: CASSGIAGVGGDEQFF. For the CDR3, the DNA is TGTGCCAGCAGTGGTATAGCGGGAGTGGGGGGCGATGAGCAGTTCTTC.

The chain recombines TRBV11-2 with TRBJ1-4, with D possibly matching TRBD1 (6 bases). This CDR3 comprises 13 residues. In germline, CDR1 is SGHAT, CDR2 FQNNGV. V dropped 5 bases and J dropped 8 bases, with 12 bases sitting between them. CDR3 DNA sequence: TGTGCCAGCAGCCGCCGGACAGAAGAAAAACTGTTTTTT. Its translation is CASSRRTEEKLFF.

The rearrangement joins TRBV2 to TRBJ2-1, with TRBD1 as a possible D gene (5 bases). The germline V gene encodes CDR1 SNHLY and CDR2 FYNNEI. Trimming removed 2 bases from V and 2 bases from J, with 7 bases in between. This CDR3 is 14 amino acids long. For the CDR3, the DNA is TGTGCCAGCAGTGAACAGGGAACCTACAATGAGCAGTTCTTC. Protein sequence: CASSEQGTYNEQFF.

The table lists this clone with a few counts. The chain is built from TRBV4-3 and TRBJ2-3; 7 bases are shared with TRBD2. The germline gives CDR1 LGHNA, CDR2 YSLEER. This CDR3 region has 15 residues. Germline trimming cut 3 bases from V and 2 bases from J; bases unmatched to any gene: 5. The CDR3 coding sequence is TGCGCCAGCAGCCAGACTAGCCTCTACACAGATACGCAGTATTTT. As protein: CASSQTSLYTDTQYF.

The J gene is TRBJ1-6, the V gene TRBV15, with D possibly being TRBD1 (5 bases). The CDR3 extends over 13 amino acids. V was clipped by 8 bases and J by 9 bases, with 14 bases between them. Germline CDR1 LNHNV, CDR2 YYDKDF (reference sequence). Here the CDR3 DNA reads TGTGCCACCGGGGGGGAACGGATTTCACCCCTCCACTTT. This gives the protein CATGGERISPLHF.

CDR3: CASSMAGTSGRSDTQYF. In DNA form, the CDR3 reads TGTGCCAGTAGTATGGCCGGGACTAGCGGGAGGTCAGATACGCAGTATTTT. The rearrangement uses TRBV19 and TRBJ2-3; TRBD2 agrees at 15 bases. This CDR3 has 17 amino acids. Germline lookup yields CDR1 LNHDA and CDR2 SQIVND (reference sequence). The J segment lost 4 bases and the V segment lost 3 bases, leaving 5 bases of the junction unmatched.

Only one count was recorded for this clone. The CDR3 coding sequence is TGTGCCAGCAGCTTAATCGGGAATACTGGTATCGAGCAGTACTTC. As protein: CASSLIGNTGIEQYF. The rearrangement joins TRBV11-2 to TRBJ2-7; maybe TRBD2 (5 bases). The CDR3 covers 15 residues. V lost 2 bases, J lost 6 bases, and 17 bases lay in between. Germline V gene sequence: CDR1 SGHAT, CDR2 FQNNGV.

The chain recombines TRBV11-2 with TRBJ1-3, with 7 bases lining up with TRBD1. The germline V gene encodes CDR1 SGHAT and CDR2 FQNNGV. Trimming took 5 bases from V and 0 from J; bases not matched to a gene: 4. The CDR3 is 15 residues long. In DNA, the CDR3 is TGTGCCAGCAGCCCGGACAGGTTCTCTGGAAACACCATATATTTT. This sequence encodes CASSPDRFSGNTIYF.